This T cell receptor beta chain was captured by sequencing in a study of T cells in Graves' hyperthyroidism and ophthalmopathy. Study results and caveats: The model anticipated ophthalmopathy a median around six months pre-onset.

Note on this clonotype: Its antigen remains unidentified.

This CDR3 has 17 residues. After removal of 4 bases from V and 4 bases from J, the junction contained 12 bases not matched to a gene. CDR1 is SGHTA and CDR2 is FQGNSA in the germline V gene. RNA transcripts served as the template for amplifying TCR beta CDR3 regions. HTBI primers were the set used in a first-round RT-PCR of the TCR CDR3. TCRdb called the multiplex PCR reads again in MiXCR, with one record for every CDR3 protein. Of a few hundred thousand distinct CDR3 sequences listed, 35% to 50% are singletons. Diagnostic assessment was based on clinical symptoms, serum thyroxine and TRAb, thyroid ultrasound and orbital computed tomography.

The receptor's source is an adult woman with Graves' disease, either hyperthyroidism or ophthalmopathy (not recorded which). Sequencing used peripheral blood or thyroid tissue (not recorded which). The V call is TRBV7-2, the J call TRBJ1-4; TRBD1 matches 7 bases. The CDR3 DNA reads as TGTGCCAGCAGCTACGACAGGGACTATGGCTATAATGAAAAACTGTTTTTT. Translated, it gives CASSYDRDYGYNEKLFF.